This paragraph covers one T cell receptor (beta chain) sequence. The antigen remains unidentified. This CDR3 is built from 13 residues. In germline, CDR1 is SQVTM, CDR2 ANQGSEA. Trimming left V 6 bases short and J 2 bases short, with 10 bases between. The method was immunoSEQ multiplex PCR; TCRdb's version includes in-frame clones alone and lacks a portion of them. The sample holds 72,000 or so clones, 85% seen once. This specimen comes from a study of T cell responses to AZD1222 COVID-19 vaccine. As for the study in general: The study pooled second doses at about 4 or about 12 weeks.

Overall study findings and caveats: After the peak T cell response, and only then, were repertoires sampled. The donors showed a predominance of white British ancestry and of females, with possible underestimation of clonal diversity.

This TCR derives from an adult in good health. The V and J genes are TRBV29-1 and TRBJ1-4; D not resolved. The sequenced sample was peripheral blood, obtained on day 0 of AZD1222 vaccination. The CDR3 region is CSVIGGTNEKLFF. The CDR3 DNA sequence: TGCAGCGTCATCGGCGGCACTAATGAAAAACTGTTTTTT.